Reported below is one TCR beta chain. Trimming pared 2 bases from V and 0 bases from J, leaving 11 bases between. The germline gives CDR1 MDHEN, CDR2 SYDVKM. This CDR3 region has 15 residues. The data were obtained in a study of blood T cell repertoires in COVID-19. This table comes from immunoSEQ multiplex PCR, and its TCRdb copy is limited to in-frame clones, with some not included. The sample contains 400,000 to 500,000 clones, more than 70% of which appear only once. The receptor's source is a woman between 18 and 29 years old who had been exposed to COVID-19. The rearrangement joins TRBV28 to TRBJ2-7; TRBD1 is a possible D gene (5 bases). Sequencing used PBMCs or T cells enriched from blood (not recorded which). The CDR3 loop reads CASSLGAQYSYEQYF. CDR3 bases: TGTGCCAGCAGTTTAGGGGCACAGTACTCCTACGAGCAGTACTTC.